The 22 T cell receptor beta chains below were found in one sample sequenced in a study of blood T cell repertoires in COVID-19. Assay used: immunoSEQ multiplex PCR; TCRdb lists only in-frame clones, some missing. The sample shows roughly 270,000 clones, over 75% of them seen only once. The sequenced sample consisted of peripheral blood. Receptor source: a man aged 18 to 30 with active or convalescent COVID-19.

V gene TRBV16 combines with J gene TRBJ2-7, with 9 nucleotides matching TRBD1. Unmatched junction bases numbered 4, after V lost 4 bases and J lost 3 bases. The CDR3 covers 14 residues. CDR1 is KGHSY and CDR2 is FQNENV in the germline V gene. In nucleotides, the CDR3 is TGTGCCAGCAGCCCTTCGACAGGGGGCTACGAGCAGTACTTC. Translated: CASSPSTGGYEQYF.

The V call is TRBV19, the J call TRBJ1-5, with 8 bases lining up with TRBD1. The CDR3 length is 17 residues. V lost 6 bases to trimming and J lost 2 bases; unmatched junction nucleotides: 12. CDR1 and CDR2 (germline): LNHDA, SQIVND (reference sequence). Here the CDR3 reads CASRPTDRVMRNQPQHF. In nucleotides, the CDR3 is TGTGCCAGTAGGCCAACGGACAGGGTAATGCGCAATCAGCCCCAGCATTTT.

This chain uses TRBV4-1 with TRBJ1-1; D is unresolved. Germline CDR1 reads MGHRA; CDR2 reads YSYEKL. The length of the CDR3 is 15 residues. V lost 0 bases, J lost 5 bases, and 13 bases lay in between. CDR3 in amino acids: CASSQEAAGNTEAFF. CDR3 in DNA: TGCGCCAGCAGCCAAGAAGCTGCGGGGAATACTGAAGCTTTCTTT.

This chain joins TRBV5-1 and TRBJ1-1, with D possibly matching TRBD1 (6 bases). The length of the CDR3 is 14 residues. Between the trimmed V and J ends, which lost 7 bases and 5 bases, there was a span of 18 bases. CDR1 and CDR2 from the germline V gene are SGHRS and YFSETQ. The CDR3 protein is CASGRGQTGTEAFF. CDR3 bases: TGCGCCAGCGGACGGGGACAAACGGGGACTGAAGCTTTCTTT.

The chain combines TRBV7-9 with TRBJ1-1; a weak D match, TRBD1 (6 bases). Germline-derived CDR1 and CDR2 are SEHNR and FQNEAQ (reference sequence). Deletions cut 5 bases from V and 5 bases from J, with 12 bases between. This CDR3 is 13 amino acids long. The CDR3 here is CASSNRVQTEAFF. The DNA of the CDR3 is TGTGCCAGCAGCAACAGGGTACAGACTGAAGCTTTCTTT.

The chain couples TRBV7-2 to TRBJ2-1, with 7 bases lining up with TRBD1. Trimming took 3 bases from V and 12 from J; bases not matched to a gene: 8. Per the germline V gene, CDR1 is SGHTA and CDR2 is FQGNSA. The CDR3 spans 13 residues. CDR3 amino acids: CASSFLEGALQFF. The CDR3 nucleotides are TGTGCCAGCAGCTTCCTTGAGGGGGCCTTGCAGTTCTTC.

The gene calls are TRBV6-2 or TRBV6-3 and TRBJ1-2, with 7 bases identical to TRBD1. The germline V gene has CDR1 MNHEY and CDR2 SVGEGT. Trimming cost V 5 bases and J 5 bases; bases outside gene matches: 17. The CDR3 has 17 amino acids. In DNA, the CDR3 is TGTGCCAGCAGTCACTGGACAGGTACGGGCCCGGGGTATGGCTACACCTTC. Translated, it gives CASSHWTGTGPGYGYTF.

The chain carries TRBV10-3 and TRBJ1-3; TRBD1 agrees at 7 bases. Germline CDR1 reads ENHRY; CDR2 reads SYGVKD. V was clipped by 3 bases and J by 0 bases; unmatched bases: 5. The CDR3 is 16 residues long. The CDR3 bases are TGTGCCATCAGTGAAAAGACAGGGCCCTCTGGAAACACCATATATTTT. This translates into CAISEKTGPSGNTIYF.

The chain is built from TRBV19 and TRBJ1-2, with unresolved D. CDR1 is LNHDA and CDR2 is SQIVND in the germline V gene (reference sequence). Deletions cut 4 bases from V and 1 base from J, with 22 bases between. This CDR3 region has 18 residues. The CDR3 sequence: CASSRAVSRIGSNYGYTF. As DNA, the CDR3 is TGTGCCAGTAGTAGGGCGGTCAGTAGGATCGGGAGTAACTATGGCTACACCTTC.

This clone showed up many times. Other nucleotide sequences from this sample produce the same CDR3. The CDR3 sequence is CASSDSSGGADTQYF. Written as DNA, the CDR3 is TGTGCCAGCAGTGACTCTAGCGGGGGGGCAGATACGCAGTATTTT. The J gene is TRBJ2-3, the V gene TRBV6-4; TRBD2 agrees at 11 bases. Germline CDR1 MRHNA, CDR2 SNTAGT. V gave up 0 bases and J gave up 4 bases; unmatched junction bases: 0. The CDR3 is made up of 15 amino acids.

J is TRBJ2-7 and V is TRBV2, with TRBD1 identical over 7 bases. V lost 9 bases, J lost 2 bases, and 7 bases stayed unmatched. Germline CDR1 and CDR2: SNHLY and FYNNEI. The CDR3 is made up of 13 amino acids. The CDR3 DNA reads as TGTGCCAGGTCGACAGGGAATACCTACGAGCAGTACTTC. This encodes CARSTGNTYEQYF.

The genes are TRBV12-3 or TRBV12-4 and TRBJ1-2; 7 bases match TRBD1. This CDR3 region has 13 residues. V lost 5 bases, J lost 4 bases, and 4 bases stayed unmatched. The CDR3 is CASSPTGTYGYTF. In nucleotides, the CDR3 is TGTGCCAGCAGTCCGACAGGGACCTATGGCTACACCTTC.

CDR3 region: CASSRPPSGGPSTDTQYF. The CDR3, as DNA: TGTGCCAGCAGTCGCCCCCCTAGCGGGGGGCCAAGCACAGATACGCAGTATTTT. The chain uses TRBV2 and TRBJ2-3, with 11 bases that match TRBD2. Trimming took 5 bases from V and 0 from J; bases not matched to a gene: 10. Per germline, CDR1 SNHLY and CDR2 FYNNEI. The CDR3 has 18 residues.

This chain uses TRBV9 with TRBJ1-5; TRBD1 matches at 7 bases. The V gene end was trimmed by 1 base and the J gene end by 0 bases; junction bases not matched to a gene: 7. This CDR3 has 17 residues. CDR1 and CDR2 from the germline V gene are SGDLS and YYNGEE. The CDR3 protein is CASSVRRTGPSNQPQHF. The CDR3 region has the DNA TGTGCCAGCAGCGTAAGGCGGACAGGCCCTAGCAATCAGCCCCAGCATTTT.

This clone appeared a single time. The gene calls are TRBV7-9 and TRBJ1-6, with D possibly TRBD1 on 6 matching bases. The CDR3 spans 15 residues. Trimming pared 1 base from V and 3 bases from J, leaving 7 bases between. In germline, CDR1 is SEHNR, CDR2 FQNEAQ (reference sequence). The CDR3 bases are TGTGCCAGCAGCTTAGGGACAGACTATAATTCACCCCTCCACTTT. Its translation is CASSLGTDYNSPLHF.

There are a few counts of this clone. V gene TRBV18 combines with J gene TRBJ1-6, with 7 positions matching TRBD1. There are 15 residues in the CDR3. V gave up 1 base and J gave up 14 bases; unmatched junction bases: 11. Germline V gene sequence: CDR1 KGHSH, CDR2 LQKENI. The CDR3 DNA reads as TGTGCCAGCTCACCACGGGGACAGCAGGAGGGAACCCTCCACTTT. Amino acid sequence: CASSPRGQQEGTLHF.

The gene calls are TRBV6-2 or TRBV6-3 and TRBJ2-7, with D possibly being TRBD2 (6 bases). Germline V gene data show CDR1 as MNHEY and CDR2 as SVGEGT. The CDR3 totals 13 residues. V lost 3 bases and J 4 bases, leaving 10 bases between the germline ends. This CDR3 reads CASSYSGDYEQYF. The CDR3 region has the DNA TGTGCCAGCAGTTATTCGGGGGATTACGAGCAGTACTTC.

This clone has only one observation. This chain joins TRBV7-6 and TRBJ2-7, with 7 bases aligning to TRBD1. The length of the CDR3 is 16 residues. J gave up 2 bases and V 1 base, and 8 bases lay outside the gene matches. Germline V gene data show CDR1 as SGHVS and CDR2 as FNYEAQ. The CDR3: CASSLVRGGNTYEQYF. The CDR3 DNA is TGTGCCAGCAGCTTAGTAAGAGGGGGCAACACCTACGAGCAGTACTTC. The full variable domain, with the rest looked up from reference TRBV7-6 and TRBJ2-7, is GAGVSQSPRYKVTKRGQDVALRCDPISGHVSLYWYRQALGQGPEFLTYFNYEAQQDKSGLPNDRFSAERPEGSISTLTIQRTEQRDSAMYRCASSLVRGGNTYEQYFGPGTRLTVT.

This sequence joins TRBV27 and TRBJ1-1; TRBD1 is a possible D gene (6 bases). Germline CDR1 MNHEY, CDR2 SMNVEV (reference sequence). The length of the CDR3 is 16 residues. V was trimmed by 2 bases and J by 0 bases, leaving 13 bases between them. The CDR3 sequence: CASSLTGGLMNTEAFF. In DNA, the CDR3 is TGTGCCAGCAGTTTAACGGGGGGCCTCATGAACACTGAAGCTTTCTTT.

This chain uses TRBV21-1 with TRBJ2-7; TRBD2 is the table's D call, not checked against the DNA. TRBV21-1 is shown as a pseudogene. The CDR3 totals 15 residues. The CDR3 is CARVEASGGENEQYF. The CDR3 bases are TGTGCCAGGGTCGAAGCTAGCGGGGGGGAGAACGAGCAGTACTTC.

CDR3 in DNA: TGTGCCAGCAGCCAAGGAGGACAGGGGCACACGCAGTATTTT. This gives the protein CASSQGGQGHTQYF. This chain joins TRBV4-2 and TRBJ2-3, with 9 bases that match TRBD1. V shed 1 base, J shed 9 bases, and the junction held 5 bases outside the gene matches. The CDR3 is 14 amino acids. Germline CDR1 LGHNA, CDR2 YNFKEQ.

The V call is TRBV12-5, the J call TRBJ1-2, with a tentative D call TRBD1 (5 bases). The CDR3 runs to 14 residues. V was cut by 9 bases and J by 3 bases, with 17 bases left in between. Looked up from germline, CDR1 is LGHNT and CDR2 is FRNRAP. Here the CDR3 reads CARGGHQGYYGYTF. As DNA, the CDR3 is TGTGCTAGGGGCGGTCATCAGGGATACTATGGCTACACCTTC.